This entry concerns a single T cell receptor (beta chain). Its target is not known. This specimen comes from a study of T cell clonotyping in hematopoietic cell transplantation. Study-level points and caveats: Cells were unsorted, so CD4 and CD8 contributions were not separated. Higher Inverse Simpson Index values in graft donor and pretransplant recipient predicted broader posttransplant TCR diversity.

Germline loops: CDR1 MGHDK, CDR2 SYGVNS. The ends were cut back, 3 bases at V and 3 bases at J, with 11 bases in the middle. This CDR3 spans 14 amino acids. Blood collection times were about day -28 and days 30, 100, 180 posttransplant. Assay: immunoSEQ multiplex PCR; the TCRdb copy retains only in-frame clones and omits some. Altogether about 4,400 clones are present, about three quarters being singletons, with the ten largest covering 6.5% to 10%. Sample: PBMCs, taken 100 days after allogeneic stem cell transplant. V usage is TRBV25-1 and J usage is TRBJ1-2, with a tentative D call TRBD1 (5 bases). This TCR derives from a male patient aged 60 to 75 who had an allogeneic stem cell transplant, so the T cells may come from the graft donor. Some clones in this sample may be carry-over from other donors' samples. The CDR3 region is CASSDQAGDYGYTF. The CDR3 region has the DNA TGTGCCAGCAGTGACCAGGCGGGGGACTATGGCTACACCTTC.